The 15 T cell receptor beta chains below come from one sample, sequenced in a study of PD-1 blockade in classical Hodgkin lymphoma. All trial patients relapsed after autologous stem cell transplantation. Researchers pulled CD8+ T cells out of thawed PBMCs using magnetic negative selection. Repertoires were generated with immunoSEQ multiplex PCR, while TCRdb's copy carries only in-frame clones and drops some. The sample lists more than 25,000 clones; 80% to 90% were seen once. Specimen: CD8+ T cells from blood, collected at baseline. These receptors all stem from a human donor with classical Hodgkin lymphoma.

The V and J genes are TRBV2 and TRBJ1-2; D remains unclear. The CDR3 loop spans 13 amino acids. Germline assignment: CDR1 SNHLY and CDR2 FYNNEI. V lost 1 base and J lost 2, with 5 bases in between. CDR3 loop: CASSEVGNYGYTF. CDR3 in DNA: TGTGCCAGCAGTGAAGTGGGAAACTATGGCTACACCTTC.

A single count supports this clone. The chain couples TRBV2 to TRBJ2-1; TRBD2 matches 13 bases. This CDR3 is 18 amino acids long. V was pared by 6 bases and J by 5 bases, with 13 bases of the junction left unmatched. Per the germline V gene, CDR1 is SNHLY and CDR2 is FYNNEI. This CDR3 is CASRLTSGRANGNNEQFF. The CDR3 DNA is TGTGCCAGCAGGCTCACTAGCGGGAGGGCCAATGGGAACAATGAGCAGTTCTTC. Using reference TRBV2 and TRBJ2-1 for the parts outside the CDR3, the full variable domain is EPEVTQTPSHQVTQMGQEVILRCVPISNHLYFYWYRQILGQKVEFLVSFYNNEISEKSEIFDDQFSVERPDGSNFTLKIRSTKLEDSAMYFCASRLTSGRANGNNEQFFGPGTRLTVL.

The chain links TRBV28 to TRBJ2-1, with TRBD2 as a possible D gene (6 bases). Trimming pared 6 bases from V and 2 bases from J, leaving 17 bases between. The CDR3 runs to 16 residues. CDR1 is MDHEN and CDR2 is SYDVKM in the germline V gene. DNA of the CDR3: TGTGCCAGCAGACTAGCACCACTTGGAACCTACAATGAGCAGTTCTTC. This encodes CASRLAPLGTYNEQFF.

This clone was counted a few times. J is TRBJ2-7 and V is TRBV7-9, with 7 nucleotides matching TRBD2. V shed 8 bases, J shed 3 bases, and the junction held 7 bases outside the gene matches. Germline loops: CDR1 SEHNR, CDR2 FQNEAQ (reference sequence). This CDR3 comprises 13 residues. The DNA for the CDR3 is TGTGCCAGCTCCTTTTCGGGAGGCTACGAGCAGTACTTC. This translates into CASSFSGGYEQYF. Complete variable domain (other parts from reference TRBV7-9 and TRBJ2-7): DTGVSQNPRHKITKRGQNVTFRCDPISEHNRLYWYRQTLGQGPEFLTYFQNEAQLEKSRLLSDRFSAERPKGSFSTLEIQRTEQGDSAMYLCASSFSGGYEQYFGPGTRLTVT.

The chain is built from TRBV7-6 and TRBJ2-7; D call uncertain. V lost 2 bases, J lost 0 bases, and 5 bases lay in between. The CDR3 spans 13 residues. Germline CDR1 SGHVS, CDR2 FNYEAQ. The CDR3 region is CASSLSSSYEQYF. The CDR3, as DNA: TGTGCCAGCAGCTTATCGAGCTCCTACGAGCAGTACTTC.

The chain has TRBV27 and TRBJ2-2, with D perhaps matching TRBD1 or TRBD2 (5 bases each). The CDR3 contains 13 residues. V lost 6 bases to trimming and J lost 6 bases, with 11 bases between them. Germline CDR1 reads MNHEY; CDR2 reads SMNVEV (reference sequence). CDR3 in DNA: TGTGCCAGCAGGGGGGAGTATTCCGGGGAGCTGTTTTTT. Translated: CASRGEYSGELFF.

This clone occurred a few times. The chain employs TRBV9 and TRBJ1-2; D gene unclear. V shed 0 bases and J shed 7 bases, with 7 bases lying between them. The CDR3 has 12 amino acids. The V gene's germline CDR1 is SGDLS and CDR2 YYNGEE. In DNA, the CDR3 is TGTGCCAGCAGCGTAGTTGGTTCTGGCTACACCTTC. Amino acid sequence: CASSVVGSGYTF.

DNA for the CDR3: TGTGCCAGCAGCTTAGAATCCTACGAGCAGTACTTC. It specifies CASSLESYEQYF. The chain uses TRBV7-9 and TRBJ2-7; D unresolved. The CDR3 runs 12 residues. V lost 1 base and J lost 1, with 2 bases in between. The germline CDR1 and CDR2 sequences are SEHNR and FQNEAQ (reference sequence). Complete variable domain (other parts from reference TRBV7-9 and TRBJ2-7): DTGVSQNPRHKITKRGQNVTFRCDPISEHNRLYWYRQTLGQGPEFLTYFQNEAQLEKSRLLSDRFSAERPKGSFSTLEIQRTEQGDSAMYLCASSLESYEQYFGPGTRLTVT.

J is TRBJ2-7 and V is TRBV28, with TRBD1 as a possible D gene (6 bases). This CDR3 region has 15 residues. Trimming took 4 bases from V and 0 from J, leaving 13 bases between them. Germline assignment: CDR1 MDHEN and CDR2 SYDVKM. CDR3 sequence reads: CASSSGVRSSYEQYF. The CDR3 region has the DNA TGTGCCAGCAGTTCAGGGGTAAGAAGCTCCTACGAGCAGTACTTC.

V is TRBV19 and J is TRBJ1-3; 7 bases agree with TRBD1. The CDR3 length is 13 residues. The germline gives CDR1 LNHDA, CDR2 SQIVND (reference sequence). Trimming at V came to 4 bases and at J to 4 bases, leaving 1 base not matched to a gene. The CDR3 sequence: CASSTDRGNTIYF. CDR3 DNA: TGTGCCAGTAGTACGGACAGGGGAAACACCATATATTTT.

CDR3 coding DNA: TGTGCCAGCAGTGAATACCCAAGGTCAGGGTCCAACACTGAAGCTTTCTTT. Translating it yields CASSEYPRSGSNTEAFF. The chain is built from TRBV2 and TRBJ1-1; D possibly corresponds to TRBD1 (5 bases). Deletions cut 2 bases from V and 2 bases from J, with 18 bases between. Germline V gene lookup returns CDR1 SNHLY and CDR2 FYNNEI. CDR3 length: 17 amino acids.

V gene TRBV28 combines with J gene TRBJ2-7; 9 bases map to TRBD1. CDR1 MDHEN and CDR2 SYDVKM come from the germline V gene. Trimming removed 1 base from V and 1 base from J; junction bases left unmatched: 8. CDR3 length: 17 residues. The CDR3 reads CASSLFPTGTGSYEQYF. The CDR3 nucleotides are TGTGCCAGCAGTTTATTTCCTACTGGGACAGGGTCCTACGAGCAGTACTTC.

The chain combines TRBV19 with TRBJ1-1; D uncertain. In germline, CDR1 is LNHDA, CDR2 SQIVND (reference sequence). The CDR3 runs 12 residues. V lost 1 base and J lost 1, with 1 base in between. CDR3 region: CASSIGNTEAFF. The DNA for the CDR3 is TGTGCCAGTAGTATAGGGAACACTGAAGCTTTCTTT. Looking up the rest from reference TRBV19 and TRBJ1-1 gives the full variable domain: DGGITQSPKYLFRKEGQNVTLSCEQNLNHDAMYWYRQDPGQGLRLIYYSQIVNDFQKGDIAEGYSVSREKKESFPLTVTSAQKNPTAFYLCASSIGNTEAFFGQGTRLTVV.

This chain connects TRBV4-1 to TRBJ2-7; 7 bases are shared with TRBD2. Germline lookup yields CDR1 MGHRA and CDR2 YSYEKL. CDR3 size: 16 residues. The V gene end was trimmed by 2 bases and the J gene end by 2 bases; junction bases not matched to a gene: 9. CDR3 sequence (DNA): TGCGCCAGCAGCCAACCCGGACTAGGAGAGCCCTACGAGCAGTACTTC. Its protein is CASSQPGLGEPYEQYF.

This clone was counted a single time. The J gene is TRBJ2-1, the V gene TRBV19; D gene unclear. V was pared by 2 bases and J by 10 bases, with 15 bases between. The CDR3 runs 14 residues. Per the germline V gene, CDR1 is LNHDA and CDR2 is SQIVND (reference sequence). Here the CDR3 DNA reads TGTGCCAGTAGTATAATCGGCCCGACCAACGAGCAGTTCTTC. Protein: CASSIIGPTNEQFF.